The 21 T cell receptor beta chains listed next were all sequenced from one sample in a study of T cell responses to AZD1222 COVID-19 vaccine. TCRdb keeps only in-frame clones here, not all; method: immunoSEQ multiplex PCR. The top ten hold 6% to 8.5% of the sample, which has 90,000 to 150,000 clones, roughly 91% seen once. The sample in question was peripheral blood, obtained 28 days after the second AZD1222 dose. All receptors come from an adult who received the AZD1222 COVID-19 vaccine.

This clone was observed a single time. The chain carries TRBV11-2 and TRBJ2-7; maybe TRBD1 (6 bases). V was trimmed by 5 bases and J by 2 bases, leaving 13 bases between them. This CDR3 contains 14 residues. Germline lookup yields CDR1 SGHAT and CDR2 FQNNGV. In DNA form, the CDR3 reads TGTGCCAGCAGCAGAACGGGACAAACCTACGAGCAGTACTTC. Translated: CASSRTGQTYEQYF.

V gene TRBV4-3 combines with J gene TRBJ2-3; TRBD2 might be the D (6 bases). This CDR3 is built from 16 residues. CDR1 LGHNA and CDR2 YSLEER come from the germline V gene. The germline V and J ends were trimmed by 1 base and 2 bases, with 13 bases remaining between them. CDR3 sequence reads: CASSQVDREYTDTQYF. The CDR3 DNA is TGCGCCAGCAGCCAAGTGGACCGGGAGTACACAGATACGCAGTATTTT.

This chain links TRBV7-2 with TRBJ2-7; a weak D match, TRBD2 (5 bases). The CDR3 consists of 13 residues. The V end lost 6 bases, the J end lost 0 bases, and 9 bases lay between the germline ends. Looked up from germline, CDR1 is SGHTA and CDR2 is FQGNSA. DNA for the CDR3: TGTGCCAGCAGGCCAACTAGCTCCTACGAGCAGTACTTC. Translating gives CASRPTSSYEQYF.

The CDR3 DNA is TGCGCCAGCAGCCAAGATCCCGGGGACAGTGACTACTTC. Translated, it gives CASSQDPGDSDYF. This chain links TRBV4-1 with TRBJ2-7, with 7 bases aligning to TRBD1. The germline V gene encodes CDR1 MGHRA and CDR2 YSYEKL. The CDR3 extends over 13 amino acids. Trimming at V came to 0 bases and at J to 13 bases, leaving 9 bases not matched to a gene.

The rearrangement uses TRBV11-2 and TRBJ1-5, with D tentatively TRBD1 (6 bases). Trimming stripped 6 bases from V and 5 bases from J, with 11 bases between. CDR1 is SGHAT, CDR2 FQNNGV, per germline. The CDR3 sequence is 13 residues long. The CDR3 is CASSAEGDQPQHF. CDR3 sequence (DNA): TGTGCCAGCAGTGCCGAGGGGGATCAGCCCCAGCATTTT. The full variable domain, its missing parts supplied by reference TRBV11-2 and TRBJ1-5, is EAGVAQSPRYKIIEKRQSVAFWCNPISGHATLYWYQQILGQGPKLLIQFQNNGVVDDSQLPKDRFSAERLKGVDSTLKIQPAKLEDSAVYLCASSAEGDQPQHFGDGTRLSIL.

This clone was seen only a few times. The chain uses TRBV2 and TRBJ1-4; the D gene is possibly TRBD1 (5 bases). V was cut by 3 bases and J by 8 bases, with 16 bases left in between. The CDR3 covers 15 residues. The germline V gene encodes CDR1 SNHLY and CDR2 FYNNEI. The CDR3 region is CASSDTGPQGEKLFF. CDR3 sequence (DNA): TGTGCCAGCAGTGATACAGGTCCCCAGGGAGAAAAACTGTTTTTT.

The chain couples TRBV24-1 to TRBJ2-1; D is possibly TRBD1 or TRBD2 (5 bases each). This CDR3 has 17 residues. V lost 1 base and J 5 bases, leaving 17 bases between the germline ends. Per the germline V gene, CDR1 is KGHDR and CDR2 is SFDVKD. This CDR3 reads CATSDLPGRGSDNEQFF. CDR3 DNA: TGTGCCACCAGTGATTTACCGGGACGAGGGTCAGACAATGAGCAGTTCTTC.

The gene calls are TRBV28 and TRBJ2-4; D may be TRBD2 (6 bases). CDR3 length: 19 residues. The germline gives CDR1 MDHEN, CDR2 SYDVKM. Trimming shortened V by 4 bases and J by 0 bases, and 22 bases separated the two germline ends. The CDR3 loop reads CASSSEEAGTLVAKNIQYF. DNA for the CDR3: TGTGCCAGCAGTTCCGAAGAAGCCGGGACTCTGGTAGCCAAAAACATTCAGTACTTC.

The chain has TRBV19 and TRBJ1-2; a possible D gene is TRBD1 (5 bases). The germline gives CDR1 LNHDA, CDR2 SQIVND (reference sequence). The ends were cut back, 3 bases at V and 2 bases at J, with 13 bases in the middle. The CDR3 has 15 residues. The CDR3 sequence: CASSIPGGTNYGYTF. The CDR3 DNA reads as TGTGCCAGTAGTATCCCGGGAGGGACCAACTATGGCTACACCTTC.

The rearrangement links TRBV27 to TRBJ2-5, with D unclear. The CDR3 has 11 amino acids. Trimming took off 3 bases at V and 7 bases at J, with 6 bases between the two ends. Germline CDR1 reads MNHEY; CDR2 reads SMNVEV (reference sequence). This CDR3 is CASSLKGTQYF. CDR3 DNA: TGTGCCAGCAGTTTGAAGGGGACCCAGTACTTC.

The chain recombines TRBV14 with TRBJ1-1; maybe TRBD1 (5 bases). The length of the CDR3 is 16 residues. The germline V gene has CDR1 SGHDN and CDR2 FVKESK. V was shortened by 3 bases and J by 3 bases, with 17 bases between the two germline ends. CDR3 coding DNA: TGTGCCAGCAGCCACTTCCAGGGAGGTACGCACACTGAAGCTTTCTTT. As protein: CASSHFQGGTHTEAFF. Full variable domain (outside the CDR3, taken from reference TRBV14 and TRBJ1-1): EAGVTQFPSHSVIEKGQTVTLRCDPISGHDNLYWYRRVMGKEIKFLLHFVKESKQDESGMPNNRFLAERTGGTYSTLKVQPAELEDSGVYFCASSHFQGGTHTEAFFGQGTRLTVV.

The V and J genes are TRBV6-1 and TRBJ2-1; 7 nucleotides agree with TRBD2. CDR3 length equals 14 residues. The germline CDR1 and CDR2 sequences are MNHNS and SASEGT. V was clipped by 5 bases and J by 9 bases; unmatched bases: 10. CDR3 nucleotide sequence: TGTGCCAGCAGTCCCGGGACTATTGACAGTGAGCAGTTCTTC. This codes for CASSPGTIDSEQFF.

The chain has TRBV12-5 and TRBJ1-1; TRBD1 matches at 10 bases. CDR1 is LGHNT, CDR2 FRNRAP, per germline. The V segment lost 7 bases and the J segment 4 bases; nucleotides outside the gene matches: 3. The CDR3 is made up of 13 amino acids. The CDR3 loop is CASDGDRGTEAFF. The CDR3 DNA is TGTGCTAGTGATGGGGACAGGGGCACTGAAGCTTTCTTT.

This chain joins TRBV7-2 and TRBJ1-2, with 8 bases lining up with TRBD1. The CDR3 extends over 14 amino acids. The germline V gene has CDR1 SGHTA and CDR2 FQGNSA. Trimming at V came to 1 base and at J to 4 bases, leaving 2 bases not matched to a gene. Here the CDR3 DNA reads TGTGCCAGCAGCTTAGATACAGGGGGCTATGGCTACACCTTC. The encoded protein is CASSLDTGGYGYTF.

The rearrangement uses TRBV6-2 or TRBV6-3 and TRBJ2-7; D gene uncertain. The CDR3 extends over 13 amino acids. Between the trimmed V and J ends, which lost 6 bases and 3 bases, there was a span of 12 bases. Per germline, CDR1 MNHEY and CDR2 SVGEGT. The CDR3 loop is CASSLDLVYEQYF. The CDR3 DNA is TGTGCCAGCAGCCTCGATTTGGTCTACGAGCAGTACTTC.

The chain joins TRBV2 to TRBJ2-7; 7 bases agree with TRBD1. V was pared by 5 bases and J by 1 base, with 8 bases of the junction left unmatched. The CDR3 totals 15 residues. In germline, CDR1 is SNHLY, CDR2 FYNNEI. CDR3 amino acids: CASSLQGTPSYEQYF. In nucleotides, the CDR3 is TGTGCCAGCAGTTTACAGGGGACCCCGTCCTACGAGCAGTACTTC.

V gene TRBV6-5 combines with J gene TRBJ1-2; TRBD1 might be the D (5 bases). V lost 0 bases and J 2 bases, leaving 10 bases between the germline ends. Per germline, CDR1 MNHEY and CDR2 SVGAGI. CDR3 length: 15 residues. The CDR3 spells CASSYSGGKNYGYTF. The CDR3, as DNA: TGTGCCAGCAGTTACTCGGGGGGGAAAAACTATGGCTACACCTTC.

The rearrangement uses TRBV2 and TRBJ1-4, with no clear D. Looked up from germline, CDR1 is SNHLY and CDR2 is FYNNEI. Between the trimmed V and J ends, which lost 3 bases and 1 base, there was a span of 6 bases. There are 14 residues in the CDR3. The CDR3 DNA is TGTGCCAGCAGTGAGTGGGGAACTAATGAAAAACTGTTTTTT. Translation gives CASSEWGTNEKLFF. The full variable domain, in which reference TRBV2 and TRBJ1-4 provide the parts outside the CDR3, is EPEVTQTPSHQVTQMGQEVILRCVPISNHLYFYWYRQILGQKVEFLVSFYNNEISEKSEIFDDQFSVERPDGSNFTLKIRSTKLEDSAMYFCASSEWGTNEKLFFGSGTQLSVL.

In this sample, this clone turned up a few times. The gene calls are TRBV30 and TRBJ1-1; D gene uncertain. V dropped 4 bases and J dropped 1 base, with 4 bases sitting between them. The CDR3 length is 11 residues. CDR1 is GTSNPN, CDR2 SVGIG, per germline (reference sequence). In DNA, the CDR3 is TGTGCCTGGAACAGGAACACTGAAGCTTTCTTT. Translating gives CAWNRNTEAFF.

The chain joins TRBV6-5 to TRBJ2-7; 7 bases match TRBD1. The CDR3 has 14 amino acids. The germline CDR1 and CDR2 sequences are MNHEY and SVGAGI. With 8 bases clipped from V and 2 bases from J, the junction kept 9 bases outside the gene matches. This CDR3 is CASGDRVRPYEQYF. CDR3 in DNA: TGTGCCAGCGGCGACAGGGTTCGTCCCTACGAGCAGTACTTC.

The V gene is TRBV28, the J gene TRBJ2-7; TRBD1 is a possible D gene (6 bases). Germline lookup yields CDR1 MDHEN and CDR2 SYDVKM. The CDR3 runs to 16 residues. V lost 10 bases, J lost 1 base, and 23 bases lay in between. The CDR3 loop reads CATKKGDRRHSYEQYF. CDR3 DNA: TGTGCCACCAAGAAGGGAGACAGGAGACATTCCTACGAGCAGTACTTC.